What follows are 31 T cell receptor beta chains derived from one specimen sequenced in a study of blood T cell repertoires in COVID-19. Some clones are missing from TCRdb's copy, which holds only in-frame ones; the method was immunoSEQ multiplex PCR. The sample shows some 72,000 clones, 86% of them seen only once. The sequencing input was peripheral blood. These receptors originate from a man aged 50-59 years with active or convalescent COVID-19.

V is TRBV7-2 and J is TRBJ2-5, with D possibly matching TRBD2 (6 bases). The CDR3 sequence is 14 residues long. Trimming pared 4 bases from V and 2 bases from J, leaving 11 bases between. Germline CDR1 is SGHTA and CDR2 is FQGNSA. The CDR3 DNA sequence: TGTGCCAGCAGCTCCTATAGCGGTCAAGAGACCCAGTACTTC. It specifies CASSSYSGQETQYF.

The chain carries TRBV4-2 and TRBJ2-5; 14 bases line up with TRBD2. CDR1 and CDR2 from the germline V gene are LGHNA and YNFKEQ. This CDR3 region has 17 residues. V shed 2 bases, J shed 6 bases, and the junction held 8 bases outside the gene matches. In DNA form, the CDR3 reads TGTGCCAGCAGCCAATTGACTAGCGGGGGGGCCAAACAGACCCAGTACTTC. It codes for CASSQLTSGGAKQTQYF.

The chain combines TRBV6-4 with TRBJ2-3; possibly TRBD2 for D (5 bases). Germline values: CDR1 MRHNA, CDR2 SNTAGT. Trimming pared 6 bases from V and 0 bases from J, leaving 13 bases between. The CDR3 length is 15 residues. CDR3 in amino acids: CASSNGGLSTDTQYF. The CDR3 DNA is TGTGCCAGCAGCAACGGCGGGCTTAGCACAGATACGCAGTATTTT.

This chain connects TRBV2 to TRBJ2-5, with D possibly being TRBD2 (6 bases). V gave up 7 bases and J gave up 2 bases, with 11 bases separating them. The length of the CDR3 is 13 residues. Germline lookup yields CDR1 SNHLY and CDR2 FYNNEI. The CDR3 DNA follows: TGTGCCAGCACCCGCGGGGAGCAAGAGACCCAGTACTTC. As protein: CASTRGEQETQYF.

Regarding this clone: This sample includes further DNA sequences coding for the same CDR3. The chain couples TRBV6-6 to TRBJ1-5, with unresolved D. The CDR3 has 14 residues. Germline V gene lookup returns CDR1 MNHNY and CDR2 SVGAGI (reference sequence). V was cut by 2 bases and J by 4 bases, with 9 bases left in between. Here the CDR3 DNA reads TGTGCCAGCAGTTACGCGGAGGATAATCAGCCCCAGCATTTT. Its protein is CASSYAEDNQPQHF.

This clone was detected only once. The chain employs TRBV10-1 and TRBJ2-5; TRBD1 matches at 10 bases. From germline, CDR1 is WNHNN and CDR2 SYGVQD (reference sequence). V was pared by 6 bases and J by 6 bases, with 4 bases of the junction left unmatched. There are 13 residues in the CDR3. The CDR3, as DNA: TGCGCCAGCAGCCGGGACAGGGGTCAGACCCAGTACTTC. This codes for CASSRDRGQTQYF.

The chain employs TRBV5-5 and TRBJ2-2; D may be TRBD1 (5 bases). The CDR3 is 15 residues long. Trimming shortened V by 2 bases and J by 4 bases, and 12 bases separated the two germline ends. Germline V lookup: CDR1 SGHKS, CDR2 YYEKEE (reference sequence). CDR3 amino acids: CASSLRQSTTGELFF. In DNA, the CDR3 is TGTGCCAGCAGCTTAAGACAGTCCACCACCGGGGAGCTGTTTTTT.

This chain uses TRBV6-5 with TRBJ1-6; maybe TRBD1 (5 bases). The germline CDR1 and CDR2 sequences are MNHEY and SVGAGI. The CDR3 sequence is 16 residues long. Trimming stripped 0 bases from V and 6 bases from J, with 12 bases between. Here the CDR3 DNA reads TGTGCCAGCAGTTACTCGGGAAGCAGGGTTAATTCACCCCTCCACTTT. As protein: CASSYSGSRVNSPLHF.

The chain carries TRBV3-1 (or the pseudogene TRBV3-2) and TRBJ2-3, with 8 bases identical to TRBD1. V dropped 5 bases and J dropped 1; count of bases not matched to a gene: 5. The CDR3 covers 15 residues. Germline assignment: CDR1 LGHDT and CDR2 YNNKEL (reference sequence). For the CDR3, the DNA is TGTGCCAGCAGCACACCGGGACAGGGCACAGATACGCAGTATTTT. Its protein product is CASSTPGQGTDTQYF.

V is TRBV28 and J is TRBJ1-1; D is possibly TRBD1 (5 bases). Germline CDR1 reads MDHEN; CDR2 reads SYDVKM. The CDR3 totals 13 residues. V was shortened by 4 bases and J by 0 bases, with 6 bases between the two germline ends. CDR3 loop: CASSWTLNTEAFF. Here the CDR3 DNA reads TGTGCCAGCAGTTGGACACTGAACACTGAAGCTTTCTTT. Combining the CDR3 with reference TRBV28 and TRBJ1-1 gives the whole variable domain DVKVTQSSRYLVKRTGEKVFLECVQDMDHENMFWYRQDPGLGLRLIYFSYDVKMKEKGDIPEGYSVSREKKERFSLILESASTNQTSMYLCASSWTLNTEAFFGQGTRLTVV.

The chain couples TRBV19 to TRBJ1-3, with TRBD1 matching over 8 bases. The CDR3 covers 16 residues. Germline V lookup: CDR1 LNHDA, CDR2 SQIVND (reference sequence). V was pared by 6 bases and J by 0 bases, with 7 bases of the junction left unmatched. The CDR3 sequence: CASSRDRTSSGNTIYF. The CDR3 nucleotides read TGTGCCAGTAGCAGGGACAGGACAAGCTCTGGAAACACCATATATTTT.

CDR3 in amino acids: CASKAQGAGTYTF. The CDR3 nucleotides are TGTGCCAGCAAAGCGCAGGGGGCGGGTACCTACACCTTC. V gene TRBV27 combines with J gene TRBJ1-2; 8 bases agree with TRBD1. V shed 7 bases and J 10 bases; nucleotides not matched to a gene: 11. The CDR3 consists of 13 residues. Germline V gene sequence: CDR1 MNHEY, CDR2 SMNVEV (reference sequence).

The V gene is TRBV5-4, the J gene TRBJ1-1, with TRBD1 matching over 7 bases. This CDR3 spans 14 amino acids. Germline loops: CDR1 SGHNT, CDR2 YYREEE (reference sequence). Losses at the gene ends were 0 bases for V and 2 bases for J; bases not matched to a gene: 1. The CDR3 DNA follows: TGTGCCAGCAGCTTGGACAGGGGTAACACTGAAGCTTTCTTT. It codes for CASSLDRGNTEAFF.

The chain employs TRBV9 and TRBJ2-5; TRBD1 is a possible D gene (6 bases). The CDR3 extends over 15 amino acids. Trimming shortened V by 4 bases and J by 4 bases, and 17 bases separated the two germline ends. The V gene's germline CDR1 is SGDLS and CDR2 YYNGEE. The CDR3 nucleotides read TGTGCCAGCAGCATAGCAGATCTAGGGGGAGAGACCCAGTACTTC. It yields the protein CASSIADLGGETQYF.

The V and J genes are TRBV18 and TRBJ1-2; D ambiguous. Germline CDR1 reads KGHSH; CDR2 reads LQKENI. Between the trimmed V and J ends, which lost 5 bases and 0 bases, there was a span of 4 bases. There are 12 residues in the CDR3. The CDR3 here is CASSDSNYGYTF. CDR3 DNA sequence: TGTGCCAGCTCAGACTCTAACTATGGCTACACCTTC.

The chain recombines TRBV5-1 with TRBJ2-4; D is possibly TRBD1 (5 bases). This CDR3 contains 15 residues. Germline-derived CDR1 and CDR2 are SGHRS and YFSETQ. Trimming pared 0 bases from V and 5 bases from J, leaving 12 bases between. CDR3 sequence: CASSLDVGPENIQYF. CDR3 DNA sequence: TGCGCCAGCAGCTTGGACGTGGGGCCCGAAAACATTCAGTACTTC.

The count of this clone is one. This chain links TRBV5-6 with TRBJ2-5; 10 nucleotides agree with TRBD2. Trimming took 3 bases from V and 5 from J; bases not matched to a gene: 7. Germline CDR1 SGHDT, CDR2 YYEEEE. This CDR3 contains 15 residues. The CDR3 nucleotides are TGTGCCAGCAGCTATGAGCGGGGGGGCGTTGAGACCCAGTACTTC. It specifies CASSYERGGVETQYF. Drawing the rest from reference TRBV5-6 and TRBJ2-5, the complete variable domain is DAGVTQSPTHLIKTRGQQVTLRCSPKSGHDTVSWYQQALGQGPQFIFQYYEEEERQRGNFPDRFSGHQFPNYSSELNVNALLLGDSALYLCASSYERGGVETQYFGPGTRLLVL.

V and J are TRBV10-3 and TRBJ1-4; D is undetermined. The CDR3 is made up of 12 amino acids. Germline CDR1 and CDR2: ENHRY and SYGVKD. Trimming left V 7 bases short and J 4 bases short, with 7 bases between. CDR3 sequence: CAITQDNEKLFF. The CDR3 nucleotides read TGTGCCATCACGCAGGATAATGAAAAACTGTTTTTT.

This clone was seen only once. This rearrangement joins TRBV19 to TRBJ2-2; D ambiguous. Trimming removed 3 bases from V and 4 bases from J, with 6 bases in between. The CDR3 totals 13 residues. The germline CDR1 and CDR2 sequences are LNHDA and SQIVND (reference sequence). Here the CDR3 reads CASSMSFTGELFF. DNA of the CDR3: TGTGCCAGTAGTATGAGTTTCACCGGGGAGCTGTTTTTT.

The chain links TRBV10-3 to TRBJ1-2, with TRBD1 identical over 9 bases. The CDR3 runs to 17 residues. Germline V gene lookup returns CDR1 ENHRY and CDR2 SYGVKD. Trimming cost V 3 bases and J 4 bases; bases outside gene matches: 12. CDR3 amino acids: CAISDWVTGQGTYGYTF. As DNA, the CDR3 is TGTGCCATCAGTGACTGGGTGACGGGACAGGGTACCTATGGCTACACCTTC.

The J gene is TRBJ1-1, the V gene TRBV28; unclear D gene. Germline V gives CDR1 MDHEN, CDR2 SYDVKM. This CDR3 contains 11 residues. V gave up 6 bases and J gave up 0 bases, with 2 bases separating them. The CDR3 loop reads CASSVNTEAFF. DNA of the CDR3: TGTGCCAGCAGCGTGAACACTGAAGCTTTCTTT. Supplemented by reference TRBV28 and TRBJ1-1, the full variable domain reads DVKVTQSSRYLVKRTGEKVFLECVQDMDHENMFWYRQDPGLGLRLIYFSYDVKMKEKGDIPEGYSVSREKKERFSLILESASTNQTSMYLCASSVNTEAFFGQGTRLTVV.

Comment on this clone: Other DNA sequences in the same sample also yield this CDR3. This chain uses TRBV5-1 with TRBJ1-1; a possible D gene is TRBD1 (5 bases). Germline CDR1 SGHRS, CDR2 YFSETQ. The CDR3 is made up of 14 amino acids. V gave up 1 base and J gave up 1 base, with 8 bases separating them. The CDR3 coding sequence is TGCGCCAGCAGCTTGCAGGGTGGGAACACTGAAGCTTTCTTT. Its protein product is CASSLQGGNTEAFF.

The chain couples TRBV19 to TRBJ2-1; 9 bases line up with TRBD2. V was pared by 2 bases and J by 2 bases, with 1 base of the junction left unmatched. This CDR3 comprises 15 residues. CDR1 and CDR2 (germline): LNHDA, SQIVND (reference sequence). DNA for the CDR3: TGTGCCAGTAGTATAAAGCGGGGGGCCTACAATGAGCAGTTCTTC. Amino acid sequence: CASSIKRGAYNEQFF.

This CDR3 is CASSTTATNEKLFF. CDR3 in DNA: TGCGCCAGCAGTACGACAGCAACTAATGAAAAACTGTTTTTT. The rearrangement links TRBV5-1 to TRBJ1-4, with a weak D call TRBD1 (5 bases). The CDR3 is 14 amino acids. The germline V gene encodes CDR1 SGHRS and CDR2 YFSETQ. V lost 5 bases and J lost 0, with 8 bases in between.

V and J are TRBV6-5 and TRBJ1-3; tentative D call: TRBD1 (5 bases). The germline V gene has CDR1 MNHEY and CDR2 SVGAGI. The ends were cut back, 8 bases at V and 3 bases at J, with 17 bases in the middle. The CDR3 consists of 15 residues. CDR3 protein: CASFAGTFIGNTIYF. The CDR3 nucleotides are TGTGCCAGCTTCGCGGGGACCTTCATTGGAAACACCATATATTTT.

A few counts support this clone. The CDR3 loop is CASSEAAWASTDTQYF. The CDR3 DNA follows: TGTGCCAGCAGTGAAGCGGCCTGGGCTTCAACGGATACGCAGTATTTT. This chain uses TRBV2 with TRBJ2-3; D gene unclear. V was shortened by 0 bases and J by 6 bases, with 16 bases between the two germline ends. The CDR3 runs 16 residues. CDR1 is SNHLY, CDR2 FYNNEI, per germline.

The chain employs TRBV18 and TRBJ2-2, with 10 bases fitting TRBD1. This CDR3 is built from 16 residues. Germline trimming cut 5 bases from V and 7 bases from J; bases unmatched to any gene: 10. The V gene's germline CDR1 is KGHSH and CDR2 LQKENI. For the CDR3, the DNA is TGTGCCAGCTCAACCCTGGACAGGGGGTATGACGGGGAGCTGTTTTTT. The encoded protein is CASSTLDRGYDGELFF.

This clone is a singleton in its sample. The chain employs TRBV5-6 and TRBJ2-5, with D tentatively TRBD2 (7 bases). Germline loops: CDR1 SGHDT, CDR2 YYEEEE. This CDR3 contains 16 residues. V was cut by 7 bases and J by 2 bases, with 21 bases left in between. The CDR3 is CASGGGGGPTQETQYF. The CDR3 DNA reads TGTGCCAGCGGCGGGGGCGGCGGGCCAACTCAAGAGACCCAGTACTTC.

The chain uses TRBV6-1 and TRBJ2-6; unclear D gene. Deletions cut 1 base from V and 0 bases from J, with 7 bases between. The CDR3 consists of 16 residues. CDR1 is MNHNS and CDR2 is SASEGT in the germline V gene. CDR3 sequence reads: CASSEVQYSGANVLTF. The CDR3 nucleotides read TGTGCCAGCAGTGAAGTACAGTACTCTGGGGCCAACGTCCTGACTTTC.

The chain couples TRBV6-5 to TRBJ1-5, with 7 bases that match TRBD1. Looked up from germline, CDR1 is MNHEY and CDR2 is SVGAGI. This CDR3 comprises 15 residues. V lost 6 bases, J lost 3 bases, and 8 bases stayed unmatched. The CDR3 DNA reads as TGTGCCAGCAGCCGACAGGGCCTTCCCAATCAGCCCCAGCATTTT. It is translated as CASSRQGLPNQPQHF.

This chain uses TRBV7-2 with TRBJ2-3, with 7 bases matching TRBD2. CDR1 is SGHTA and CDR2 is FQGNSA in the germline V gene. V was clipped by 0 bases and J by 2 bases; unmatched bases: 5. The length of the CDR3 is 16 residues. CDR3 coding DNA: TGTGCCAGCAGCTTAGCAGCGGGGCGATACACAGATACGCAGTATTTT. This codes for CASSLAAGRYTDTQYF. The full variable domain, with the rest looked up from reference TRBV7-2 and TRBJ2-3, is GAGVSQSPSNKVTEKGKDVELRCDPISGHTALYWYRQSLGQGLEFLIYFQGNSAPDKSGLPSDRFSAERTGGSVSTLTIQRTQQEDSAVYLCASSLAAGRYTDTQYFGPGTRLTVL.